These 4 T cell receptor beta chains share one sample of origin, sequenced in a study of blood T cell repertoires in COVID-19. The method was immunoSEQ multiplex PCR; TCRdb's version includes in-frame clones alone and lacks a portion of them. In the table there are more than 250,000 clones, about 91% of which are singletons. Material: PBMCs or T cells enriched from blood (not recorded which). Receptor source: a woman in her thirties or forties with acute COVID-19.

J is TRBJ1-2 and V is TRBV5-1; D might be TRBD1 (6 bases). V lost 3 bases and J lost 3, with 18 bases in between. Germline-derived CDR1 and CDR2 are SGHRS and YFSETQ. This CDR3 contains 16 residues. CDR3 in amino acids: CASSWGAGGVYYGYTF. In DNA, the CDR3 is TGCGCCAGCAGCTGGGGGGCGGGGGGCGTGTACTATGGCTACACCTTC.

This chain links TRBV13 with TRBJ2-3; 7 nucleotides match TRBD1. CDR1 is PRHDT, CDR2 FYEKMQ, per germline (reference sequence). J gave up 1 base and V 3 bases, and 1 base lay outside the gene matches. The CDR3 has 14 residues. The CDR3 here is CASSFGQGTDTQYF. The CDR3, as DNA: TGTGCCAGCAGCTTCGGACAGGGCACAGATACGCAGTATTTT.

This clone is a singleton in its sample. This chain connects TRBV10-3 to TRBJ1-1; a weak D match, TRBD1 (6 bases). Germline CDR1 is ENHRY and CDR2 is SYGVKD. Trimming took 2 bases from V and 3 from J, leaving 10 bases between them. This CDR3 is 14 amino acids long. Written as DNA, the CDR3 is TGTGCCATCAGTGAGCCCACAGGGTACACTGAAGCTTTCTTT. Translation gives CAISEPTGYTEAFF.

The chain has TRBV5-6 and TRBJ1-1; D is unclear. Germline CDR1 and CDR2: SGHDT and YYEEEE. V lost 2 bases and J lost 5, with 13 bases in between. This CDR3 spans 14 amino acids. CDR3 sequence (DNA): TGTGCCAGCAGCTTCTGGCAGGCAAGGACTGAAGCTTTCTTT. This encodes CASSFWQARTEAFF. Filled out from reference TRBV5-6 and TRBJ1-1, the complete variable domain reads DAGVTQSPTHLIKTRGQQVTLRCSPKSGHDTVSWYQQALGQGPQFIFQYYEEEERQRGNFPDRFSGHQFPNYSSELNVNALLLGDSALYLCASSFWQARTEAFFGQGTRLTVV.